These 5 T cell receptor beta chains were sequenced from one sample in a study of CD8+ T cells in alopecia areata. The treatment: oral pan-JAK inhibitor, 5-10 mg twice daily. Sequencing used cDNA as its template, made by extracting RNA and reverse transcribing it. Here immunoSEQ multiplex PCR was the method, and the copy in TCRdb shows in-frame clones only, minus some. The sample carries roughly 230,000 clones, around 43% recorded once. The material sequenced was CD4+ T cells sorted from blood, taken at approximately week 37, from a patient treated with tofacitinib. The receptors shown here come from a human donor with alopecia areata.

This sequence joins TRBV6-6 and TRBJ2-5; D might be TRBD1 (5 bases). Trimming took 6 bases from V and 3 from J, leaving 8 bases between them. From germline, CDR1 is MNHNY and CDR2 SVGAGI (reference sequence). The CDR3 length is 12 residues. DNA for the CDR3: TGTGCCAGCAGGCTAGGGGAAGAGACCCAGTACTTC. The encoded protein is CASRLGEETQYF.

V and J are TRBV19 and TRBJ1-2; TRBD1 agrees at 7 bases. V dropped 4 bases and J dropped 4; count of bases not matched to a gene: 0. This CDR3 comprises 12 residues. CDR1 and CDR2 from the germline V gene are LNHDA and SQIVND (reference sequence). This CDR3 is CASSTGGYGYTF. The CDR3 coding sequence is TGTGCCAGTAGTACAGGGGGCTATGGCTACACCTTC. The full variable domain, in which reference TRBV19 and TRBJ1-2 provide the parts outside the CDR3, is DGGITQSPKYLFRKEGQNVTLSCEQNLNHDAMYWYRQDPGQGLRLIYYSQIVNDFQKGDIAEGYSVSREKKESFPLTVTSAQKNPTAFYLCASSTGGYGYTFGSGTRLTVV.

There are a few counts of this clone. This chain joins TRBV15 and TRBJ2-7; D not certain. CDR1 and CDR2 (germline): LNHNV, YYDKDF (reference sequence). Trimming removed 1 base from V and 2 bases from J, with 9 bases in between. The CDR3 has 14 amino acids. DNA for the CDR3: TGTGCCACCAGCAGAGGGAACGGCCCCTACGAGCAGTACTTC. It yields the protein CATSRGNGPYEQYF.

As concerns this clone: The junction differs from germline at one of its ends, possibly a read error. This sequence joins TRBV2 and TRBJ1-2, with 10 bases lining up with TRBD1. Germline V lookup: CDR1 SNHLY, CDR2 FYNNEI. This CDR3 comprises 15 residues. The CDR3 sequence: CASTEGTGANYGYTF. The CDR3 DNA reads TGTGCCAGCACTGAAGGGACAGGGGCCAACTATGGCTACACCTTC.

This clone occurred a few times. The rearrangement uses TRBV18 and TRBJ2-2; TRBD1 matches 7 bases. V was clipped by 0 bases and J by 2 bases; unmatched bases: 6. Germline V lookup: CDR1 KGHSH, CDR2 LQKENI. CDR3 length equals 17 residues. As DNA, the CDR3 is TGTGCCAGCTCACCACCAAAGGGACAGCAAAACACCGGGGAGCTGTTTTTT. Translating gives CASSPPKGQQNTGELFF.